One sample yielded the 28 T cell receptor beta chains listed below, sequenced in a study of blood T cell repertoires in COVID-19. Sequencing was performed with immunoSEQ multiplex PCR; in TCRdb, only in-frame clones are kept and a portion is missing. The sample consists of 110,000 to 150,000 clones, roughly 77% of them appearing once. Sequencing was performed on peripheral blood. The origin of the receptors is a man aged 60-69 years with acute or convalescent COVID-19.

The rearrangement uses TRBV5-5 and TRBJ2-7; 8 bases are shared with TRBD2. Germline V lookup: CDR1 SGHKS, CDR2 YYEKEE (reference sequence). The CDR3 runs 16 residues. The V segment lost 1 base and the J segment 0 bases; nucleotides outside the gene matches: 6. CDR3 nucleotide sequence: TGTGCCAGCAGCTTGTCGCGGGGGGCCTCCTCCTACGAGCAGTACTTC. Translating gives CASSLSRGASSYEQYF.

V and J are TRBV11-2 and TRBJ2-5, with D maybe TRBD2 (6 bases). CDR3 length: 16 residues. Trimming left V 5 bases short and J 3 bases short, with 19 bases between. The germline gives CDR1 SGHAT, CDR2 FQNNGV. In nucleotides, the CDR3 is TGTGCCAGCAGCCTCCTTTCCTCCGGGGGTAAAGAGACCCAGTACTTC. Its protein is CASSLLSSGGKETQYF.

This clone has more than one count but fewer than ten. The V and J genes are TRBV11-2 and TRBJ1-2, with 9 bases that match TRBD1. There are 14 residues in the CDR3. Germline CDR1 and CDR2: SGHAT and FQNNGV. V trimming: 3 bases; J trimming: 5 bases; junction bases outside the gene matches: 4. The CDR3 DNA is TGTGCCAGCAGCTTCCCGGGGACAGGGTATGGCTACACCTTC. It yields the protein CASSFPGTGYGYTF.

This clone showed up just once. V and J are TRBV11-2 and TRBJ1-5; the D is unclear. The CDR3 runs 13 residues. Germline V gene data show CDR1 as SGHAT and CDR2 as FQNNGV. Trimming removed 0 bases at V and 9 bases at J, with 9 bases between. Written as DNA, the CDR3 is TGTGCCAGCAGCTTAGATCAAACCGGGCCCCAGCATTTT. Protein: CASSLDQTGPQHF.

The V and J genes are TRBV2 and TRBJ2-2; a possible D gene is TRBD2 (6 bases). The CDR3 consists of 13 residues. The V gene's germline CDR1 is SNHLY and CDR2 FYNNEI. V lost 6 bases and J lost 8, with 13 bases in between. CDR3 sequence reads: CASRGLPGGELFF. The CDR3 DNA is TGTGCCAGCAGGGGACTGCCCGGGGGGGAGCTGTTTTTT.

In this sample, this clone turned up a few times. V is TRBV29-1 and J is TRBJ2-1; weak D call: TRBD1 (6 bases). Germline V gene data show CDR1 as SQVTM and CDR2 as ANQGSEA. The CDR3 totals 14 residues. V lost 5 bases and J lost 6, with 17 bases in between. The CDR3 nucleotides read TGCAGCGTTTACACAGGGATCATTACCAATGAGCAGTTCTTC. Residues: CSVYTGIITNEQFF.

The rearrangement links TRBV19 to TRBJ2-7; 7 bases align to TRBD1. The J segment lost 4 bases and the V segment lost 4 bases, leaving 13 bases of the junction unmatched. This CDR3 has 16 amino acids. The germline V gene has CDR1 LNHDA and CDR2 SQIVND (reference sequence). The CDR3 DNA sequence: TGTGCCAGTAGTACTAGACCGGGACAGCGGACTTACGAGCAGTACTTC. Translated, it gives CASSTRPGQRTYEQYF.

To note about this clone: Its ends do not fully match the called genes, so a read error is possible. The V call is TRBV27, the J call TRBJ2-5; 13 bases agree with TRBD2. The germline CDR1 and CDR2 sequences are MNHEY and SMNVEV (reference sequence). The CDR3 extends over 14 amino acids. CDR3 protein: CASSPVTSGRTEYF. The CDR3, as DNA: TGTGCCAGCAGTCCCGTGACTAGCGGGAGGACCGAGTACTTC.

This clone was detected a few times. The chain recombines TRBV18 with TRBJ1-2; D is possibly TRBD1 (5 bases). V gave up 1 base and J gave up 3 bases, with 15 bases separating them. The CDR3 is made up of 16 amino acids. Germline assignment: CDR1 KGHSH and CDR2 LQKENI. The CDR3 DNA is TGTGCCAGCTCACCACGGTTGGCAGGGTTGGACTATGGCTACACCTTC. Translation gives CASSPRLAGLDYGYTF.

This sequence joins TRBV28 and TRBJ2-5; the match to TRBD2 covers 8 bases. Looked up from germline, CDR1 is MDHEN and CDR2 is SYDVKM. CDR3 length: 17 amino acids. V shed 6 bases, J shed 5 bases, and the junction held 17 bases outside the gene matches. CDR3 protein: CASRLPPPAGGWETQYF. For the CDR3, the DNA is TGTGCCAGCAGACTCCCCCCCCCGGCGGGAGGTTGGGAGACCCAGTACTTC.

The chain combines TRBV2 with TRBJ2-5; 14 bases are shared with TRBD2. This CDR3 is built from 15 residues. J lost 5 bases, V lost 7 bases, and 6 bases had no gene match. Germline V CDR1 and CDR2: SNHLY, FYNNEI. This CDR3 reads CASTSTSGRGETQYF. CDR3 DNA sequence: TGTGCCAGCACGTCGACTAGCGGGAGGGGGGAGACCCAGTACTTC.

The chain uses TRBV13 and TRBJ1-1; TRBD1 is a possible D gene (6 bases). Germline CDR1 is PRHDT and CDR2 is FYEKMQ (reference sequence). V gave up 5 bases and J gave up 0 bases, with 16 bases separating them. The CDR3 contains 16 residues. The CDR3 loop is CASSRSDWTVNTEAFF. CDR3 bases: TGTGCCAGCAGCCGATCGGATTGGACAGTGAACACTGAAGCTTTCTTT.

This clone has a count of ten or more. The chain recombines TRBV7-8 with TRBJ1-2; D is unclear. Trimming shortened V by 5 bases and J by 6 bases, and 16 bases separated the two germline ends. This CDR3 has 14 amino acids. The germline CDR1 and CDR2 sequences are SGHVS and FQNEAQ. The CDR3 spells CASSPKVGSDGYTF. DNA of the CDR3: TGTGCCAGCAGCCCGAAGGTTGGGAGTGATGGCTACACCTTC.

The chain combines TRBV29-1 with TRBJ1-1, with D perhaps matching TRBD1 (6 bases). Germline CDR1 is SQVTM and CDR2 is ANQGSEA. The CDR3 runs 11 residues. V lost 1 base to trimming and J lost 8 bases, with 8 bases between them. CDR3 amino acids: CSVEGGPEAFF. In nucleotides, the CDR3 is TGCAGCGTTGAAGGGGGGCCCGAAGCTTTCTTT.

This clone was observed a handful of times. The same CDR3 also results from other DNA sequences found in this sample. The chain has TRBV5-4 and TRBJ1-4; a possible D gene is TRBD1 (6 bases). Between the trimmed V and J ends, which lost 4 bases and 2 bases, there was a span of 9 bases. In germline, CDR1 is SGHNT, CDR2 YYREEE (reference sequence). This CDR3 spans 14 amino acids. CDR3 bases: TGTGCCAGCAGCGCCGGACAGACTAATGAAAAACTGTTTTTT. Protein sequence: CASSAGQTNEKLFF.

The CDR3, as DNA: TGTGCCAGCAGCCCCTGGGACAGGGGTTTTCCCTACGAGCAGTACTTC. It yields the protein CASSPWDRGFPYEQYF. The V gene is TRBV9, the J gene TRBJ2-7, with TRBD1 matching over 10 bases. V gave up 4 bases and J gave up 2 bases; unmatched junction bases: 9. This CDR3 contains 16 residues. CDR1 is SGDLS and CDR2 is YYNGEE in the germline V gene. Variable domain in full (rest from reference TRBV9 and TRBJ2-7): DSGVTQTPKHLITATGQRVTLRCSPRSGDLSVYWYQQSLDQGLQFLIQYYNGEERAKGNILERFSAQQFPDLHSELNLSSLELGDSALYFCASSPWDRGFPYEQYFGPGTRLTVT.

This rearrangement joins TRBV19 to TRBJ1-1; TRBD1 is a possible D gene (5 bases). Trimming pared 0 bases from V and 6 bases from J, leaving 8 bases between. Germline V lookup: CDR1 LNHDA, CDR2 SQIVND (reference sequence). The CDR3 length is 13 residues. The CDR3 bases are TGTGCCAGTAGTATAGAGCAGGGTTCTGAAGCTTTCTTT. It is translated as CASSIEQGSEAFF.

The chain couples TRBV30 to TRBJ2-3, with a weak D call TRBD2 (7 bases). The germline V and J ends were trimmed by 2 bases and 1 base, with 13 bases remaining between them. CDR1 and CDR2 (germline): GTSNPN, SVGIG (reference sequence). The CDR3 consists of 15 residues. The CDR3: CAWSLAGAGTDTQYF. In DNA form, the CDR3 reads TGTGCCTGGAGTTTGGCGGGGGCGGGCACAGATACGCAGTATTTT.

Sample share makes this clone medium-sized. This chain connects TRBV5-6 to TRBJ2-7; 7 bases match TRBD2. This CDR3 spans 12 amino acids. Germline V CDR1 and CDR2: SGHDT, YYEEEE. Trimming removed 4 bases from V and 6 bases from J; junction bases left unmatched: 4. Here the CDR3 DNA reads TGTGCCAGCAGCCGGACTAGAACCGAGCAGTACTTC. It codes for CASSRTRTEQYF.

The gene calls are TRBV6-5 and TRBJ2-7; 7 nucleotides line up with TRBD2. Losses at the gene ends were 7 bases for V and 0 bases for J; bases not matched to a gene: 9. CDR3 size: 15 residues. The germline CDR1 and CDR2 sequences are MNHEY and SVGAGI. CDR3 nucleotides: TGTGCCAGCACCGTTGGCGGGAGTAACTCCTACGAGCAGTACTTC. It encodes CASTVGGSNSYEQYF.

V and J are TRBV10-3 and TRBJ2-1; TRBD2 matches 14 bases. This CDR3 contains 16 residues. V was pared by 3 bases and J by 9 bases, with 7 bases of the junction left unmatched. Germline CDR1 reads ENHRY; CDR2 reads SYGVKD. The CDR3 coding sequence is TGTGCCATCAGTGAAGTGACTAGCGGGAGGGCCGGTGAGCAGTTCTTC. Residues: CAISEVTSGRAGEQFF.

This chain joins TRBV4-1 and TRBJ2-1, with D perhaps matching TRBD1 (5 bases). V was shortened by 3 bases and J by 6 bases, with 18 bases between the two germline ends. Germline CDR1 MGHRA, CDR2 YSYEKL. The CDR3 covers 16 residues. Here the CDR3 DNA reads TGCGCCAGCAGCCAGGGGTCGGCAGGGTTGGGCAATGAGCAGTTCTTC. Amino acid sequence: CASSQGSAGLGNEQFF.

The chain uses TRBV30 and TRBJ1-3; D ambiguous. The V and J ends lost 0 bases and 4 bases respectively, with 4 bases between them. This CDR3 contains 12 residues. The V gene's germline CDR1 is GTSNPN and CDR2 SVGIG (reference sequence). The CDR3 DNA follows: TGTGCCTGGAGTGTTATCGGAAACACCATATATTTT. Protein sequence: CAWSVIGNTIYF.

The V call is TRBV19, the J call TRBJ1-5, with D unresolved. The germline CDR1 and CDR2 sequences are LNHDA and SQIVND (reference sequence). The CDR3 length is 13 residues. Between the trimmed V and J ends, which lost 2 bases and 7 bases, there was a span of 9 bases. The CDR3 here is CASSIQTRQPQHF. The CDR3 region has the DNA TGTGCCAGTAGTATACAGACTAGACAGCCCCAGCATTTT. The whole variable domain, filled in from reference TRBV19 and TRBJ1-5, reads DGGITQSPKYLFRKEGQNVTLSCEQNLNHDAMYWYRQDPGQGLRLIYYSQIVNDFQKGDIAEGYSVSREKKESFPLTVTSAQKNPTAFYLCASSIQTRQPQHFGDGTRLSIL.

The CDR3 DNA follows: TGTGCCAGCTCACCACAAGCGGGAACTTTCAATGAGCAGTTCTTC. It yields the protein CASSPQAGTFNEQFF. The chain combines TRBV18 with TRBJ2-1; 7 nucleotides match TRBD2. The CDR3 contains 15 residues. The germline V gene has CDR1 KGHSH and CDR2 LQKENI. V gave up 1 base and J gave up 6 bases; unmatched junction bases: 6.

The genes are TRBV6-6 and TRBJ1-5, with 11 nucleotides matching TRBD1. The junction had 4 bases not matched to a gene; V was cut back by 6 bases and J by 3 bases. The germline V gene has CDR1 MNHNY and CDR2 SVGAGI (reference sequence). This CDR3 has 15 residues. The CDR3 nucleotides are TGTGCCAGCAGAGGGACAGGGGGATTCAATCAGCCCCAGCATTTT. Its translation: CASRGTGGFNQPQHF.

In nucleotides, the CDR3 is TGTGCCAGCGGGGGAGCGGTTAGCACAGATACGCAGTATTTT. Its protein product is CASGGAVSTDTQYF. The V call is TRBV10-3, the J call TRBJ2-3; 7 bases are shared with TRBD2. Germline lookup yields CDR1 ENHRY and CDR2 SYGVKD. V gave up 10 bases and J gave up 0 bases; unmatched junction bases: 7. The CDR3 is 14 residues long.

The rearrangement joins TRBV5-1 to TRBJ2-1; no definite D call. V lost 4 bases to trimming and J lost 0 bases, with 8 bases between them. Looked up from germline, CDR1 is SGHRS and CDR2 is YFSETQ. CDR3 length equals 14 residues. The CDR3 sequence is CASSEVSSYNEQFF. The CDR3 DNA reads TGCGCCAGCAGCGAGGTTAGCTCCTACAATGAGCAGTTCTTC.